This record covers a single TCR beta chain. An end of the junction differs from the germline gene, which may be a read error. Measured with immunoSEQ multiplex PCR; TCRdb has only the in-frame clones, and not every one. The sample yields about 320,000 clones, more than 90% seen once. This sample is part of a study of blood T cell repertoires in COVID-19. Germline loops: CDR1 SGHAT, CDR2 FQNNGV. The CDR3 runs 15 residues. Individuals drawn from 24 US areas were about 18 to 95 years old. Researchers sorted participants into cohorts using their self-reported clinical history. Shortly before study entry, within 2 weeks, exposed participants had met a COVID-19 case.

The material sequenced was PBMCs or T cells enriched from blood (not recorded which). The TCR was taken from a woman in her twenties or thirties who had been exposed to COVID-19. This chain uses TRBV11-2 with TRBJ1-2; perhaps TRBD1 as D (5 bases). The CDR3 region is CASSLSPGSGNGYTF. CDR3 sequence (DNA): TGTGCCAGCAGCTTATCGCCAGGGAGCGGGAATGGTTACACCTTC.